One sample yielded the 31 T cell receptor beta chains listed below, sequenced in a study of T cells in localized non-small cell lung cancer. Data came from immunoSEQ multiplex PCR; TCRdb stores just in-frame clones and leaves some out. The table includes some 78,000 clones, 84% detected once. Sequencing was performed on peripheral blood, taken before any cancer treatment. These TCRs come from a man aged 40 to 70 with stage I lung adenocarcinoma.

In its sample, this clone was seen once. The chain is built from TRBV27 and TRBJ2-7; 7 bases match TRBD2. The CDR3 loop spans 15 amino acids. Germline CDR1 is MNHEY and CDR2 is SMNVEV (reference sequence). The V segment lost 3 bases and the J segment 6 bases; nucleotides outside the gene matches: 11. This CDR3 is CASSFSIGLGSEQYF. For the CDR3, the DNA is TGTGCCAGCAGTTTCTCGATCGGACTAGGGTCCGAGCAGTACTTC.

The CDR3 nucleotides read TGTGCCAGAAGCTTGAGGTGTCCCGGGACAGGGACTGGGGCCAACGTCCTGACTTTC. It translates to CARSLRCPGTGTGANVLTF. The chain links TRBV5-3 to TRBJ2-6, with TRBD1 matching over 9 bases. TRBV5-3 is assigned to the ORF class and has an uncertain function. This CDR3 region has 19 residues. The V and J ends lost 1 base and 2 bases, in that order; junction bases with no gene match: 10.

A few counts support this clone. This rearrangement joins TRBV5-1 to TRBJ1-1, with D perhaps TRBD1 (6 bases). The ends were cut back, 4 bases at V and 5 bases at J, with 15 bases in the middle. The CDR3 covers 14 residues. The germline CDR1 and CDR2 sequences are SGHRS and YFSETQ. The chain's CDR3 is CASSETGYDTEAFF. For the CDR3, the DNA is TGCGCCAGCAGCGAGACAGGTTACGATACTGAAGCTTTCTTT.

V gene TRBV7-9 combines with J gene TRBJ2-7; D may match TRBD1 or TRBD2 (5 bases each). Germline V gives CDR1 SEHNR, CDR2 FQNEAQ (reference sequence). This CDR3 spans 12 amino acids. Trimming removed 0 bases at V and 5 bases at J, with 5 bases between. The CDR3 reads CASSLAGDEQYF. Written as DNA, the CDR3 is TGTGCCAGCAGCTTAGCGGGGGACGAGCAGTACTTC.

This sequence joins TRBV28 and TRBJ2-7, with TRBD2 matching over 13 bases. Germline values: CDR1 MDHEN, CDR2 SYDVKM. Germline trimming cut 3 bases from V and 5 bases from J; bases unmatched to any gene: 19. This CDR3 spans 20 amino acids. The CDR3 sequence is CASSFPRLAGGRRGGHEQYF. For the CDR3, the DNA is TGTGCCAGCAGTTTCCCCCGACTAGCGGGAGGACGCCGAGGGGGACACGAGCAGTACTTC.

This clone was recorded once. V and J are TRBV2 and TRBJ2-7, with TRBD2 identical over 9 bases. The CDR3 contains 12 residues. Germline values: CDR1 SNHLY, CDR2 FYNNEI. Trimming took 6 bases from V and 6 from J; bases not matched to a gene: 3. DNA of the CDR3: TGTGCCAGCAGGGAGCGGGGGGTCGAGCAGTACTTC. Translation gives CASRERGVEQYF.

The CDR3: CASSLVQGAGGYTF. The DNA for the CDR3 is TGTGCCAGCAGCTTAGTGCAGGGCGCCGGTGGCTACACCTTC. V usage is TRBV7-2 and J usage is TRBJ1-2; tentative D call: TRBD1 (5 bases). The CDR3 sequence is 14 residues long. Trimming cost V 1 base and J 7 bases, with 13 bases left between them. Germline V gene lookup returns CDR1 SGHTA and CDR2 FQGNSA.

The V gene is TRBV6-6, the J gene TRBJ1-2, with unresolved D. Deletions cut 0 bases from V and 3 bases from J, with 14 bases between. In germline, CDR1 is MNHNY, CDR2 SVGAGI (reference sequence). The CDR3 is 16 amino acids. The CDR3 coding sequence is TGTGCCAGCAGTTACTCGACGTTCCTGGGAGACTATGGCTACACCTTC. It codes for CASSYSTFLGDYGYTF.

The genes are TRBV7-9 and TRBJ2-5; 11 nucleotides agree with TRBD2. The CDR3 runs 14 residues. Germline V gives CDR1 SEHNR, CDR2 FQNEAQ (reference sequence). The V and J ends lost 6 bases and 2 bases, in that order; junction bases with no gene match: 2. The CDR3 DNA sequence: TGTGCCAGCAGTCTAGCGGGGGGACAAGAGACCCAGTACTTC. Translated: CASSLAGGQETQYF. Full variable domain (outside the CDR3, taken from reference TRBV7-9 and TRBJ2-5): DTGVSQNPRHKITKRGQNVTFRCDPISEHNRLYWYRQTLGQGPEFLTYFQNEAQLEKSRLLSDRFSAERPKGSFSTLEIQRTEQGDSAMYLCASSLAGGQETQYFGPGTRLLVL.

The CDR3: CASSLVGGGRNEQFF. DNA for the CDR3: TGTGCCAGCAGCTTGGTGGGCGGGGGGAGGAATGAGCAGTTCTTC. This chain connects TRBV7-2 to TRBJ2-1; 8 nucleotides agree with TRBD2. V trimming: 3 bases; J trimming: 7 bases; junction bases outside the gene matches: 8. CDR3 length: 15 residues. The germline CDR1 and CDR2 sequences are SGHTA and FQGNSA.

The rearrangement links TRBV6-5 to TRBJ1-2, with TRBD1 as a possible D gene (6 bases). CDR1 is MNHEY and CDR2 is SVGAGI in the germline V gene. This CDR3 is built from 15 residues. Trimming pared 6 bases from V and 3 bases from J, leaving 17 bases between. This CDR3 is CASSRGTFHDYGYTF. The CDR3 DNA follows: TGTGCCAGCAGCCGCGGGACATTTCACGACTATGGCTACACCTTC.

The rearrangement uses TRBV5-4 and TRBJ1-1; D gene ambiguous. V lost 7 bases, J lost 2 bases, and 12 bases lay in between. This CDR3 region has 13 residues. CDR1 and CDR2 from the germline V gene are SGHNT and YYREEE (reference sequence). For the CDR3, the DNA is TGTGCCAGCCTTAAGGACCGTAACACTGAAGCTTTCTTT. Translating it yields CASLKDRNTEAFF.

The chain joins TRBV19 to TRBJ1-6, with D tentatively TRBD1 (5 bases). CDR3 length equals 14 residues. The V gene's germline CDR1 is LNHDA and CDR2 SQIVND (reference sequence). With 4 bases removed from V and 7 bases from J, the gap between germline ends came to 11 bases. CDR3 sequence: CASSTLTVNSPLHF. The CDR3 DNA reads as TGTGCCAGTAGTACCCTGACAGTGAATTCACCCCTCCACTTT.

CDR3 sequence reads: CASGRITSGSYNEQFF. The CDR3 DNA sequence: TGTGCTAGTGGCCGAATAACTAGCGGCTCCTACAATGAGCAGTTCTTC. The chain uses TRBV12-5 and TRBJ2-1; 8 nucleotides align to TRBD2. Losses at the gene ends were 6 bases for V and 0 bases for J; bases not matched to a gene: 7. The CDR3 length is 16 residues. CDR1 is LGHNT, CDR2 FRNRAP, per germline. The variable domain in full, with the rest retrieved from reference TRBV12-5 and TRBJ2-1, is DARVTQTPRHKVTEMGQEVTMRCQPILGHNTVFWYRQTMMQGLELLAYFRNRAPLDDSGMPKDRFSAEMPDATLATLKIQPSEPRDSAVYFCASGRITSGSYNEQFFGPGTRLTVL.

The gene calls are TRBV5-8 and TRBJ2-7; the match to TRBD1 covers 7 bases. CDR3 size: 14 residues. CDR1 SGHTS and CDR2 YDEGEE come from the germline V gene. The V segment lost 4 bases and the J segment 1 base; nucleotides outside the gene matches: 5. The CDR3 region has the DNA TGTGCCAGCAGCCCACAGGGGATTTCCTACGAGCAGTACTTC. Protein sequence: CASSPQGISYEQYF.

This sequence joins TRBV2 and TRBJ1-5, with TRBD1 matching over 7 bases. Germline assignment: CDR1 SNHLY and CDR2 FYNNEI. J gave up 7 bases and V 6 bases, and 9 bases lay outside the gene matches. This CDR3 contains 14 residues. The CDR3, as DNA: TGTGCCAGCAGCCTCGACAGGGAGGGCCAGCCCCAGCATTTT. Translated, it gives CASSLDREGQPQHF. The whole variable domain, remainder taken from reference TRBV2 and TRBJ1-5, is EPEVTQTPSHQVTQMGQEVILRCVPISNHLYFYWYRQILGQKVEFLVSFYNNEISEKSEIFDDQFSVERPDGSNFTLKIRSTKLEDSAMYFCASSLDREGQPQHFGDGTRLSIL.

In its sample, this clone was seen once. CDR3 sequence reads: CASSLEGRQPQHF. The CDR3 region has the DNA TGTGCCAGCAGCTTGGAGGGCAGGCAGCCCCAGCATTTT. V and J are TRBV5-4 and TRBJ1-5; D call uncertain. The CDR3 is 13 residues long. V was cut by 0 bases and J by 7 bases, with 8 bases left in between. Germline CDR1 reads SGHNT; CDR2 reads YYREEE (reference sequence).

The count of this clone is one. V is TRBV30 and J is TRBJ2-1; no clear D gene. Germline CDR1 GTSNPN, CDR2 SVGIG (reference sequence). The CDR3 has 13 residues. V lost 2 bases, J lost 0 bases, and 5 bases lay in between. In nucleotides, the CDR3 is TGTGCCTGGAGTTTTAGCTCCTACAATGAGCAGTTCTTC. As protein: CAWSFSSYNEQFF.

The chain recombines TRBV27 with TRBJ2-7; no definite D call. V shed 6 bases and J shed 2 bases, with 17 bases lying between them. The CDR3 runs to 15 residues. The germline gives CDR1 MNHEY, CDR2 SMNVEV (reference sequence). CDR3 loop: CASSRYPGYTYEQYF. DNA of the CDR3: TGTGCCAGCAGCCGATATCCAGGCTATACCTACGAGCAGTACTTC.

The rearrangement joins TRBV5-4 to TRBJ2-5; D might be TRBD1 (6 bases). CDR1 and CDR2 (germline): SGHNT, YYREEE (reference sequence). This CDR3 comprises 15 residues. Trimming cost V 1 base and J 8 bases, with 18 bases left between them. The CDR3 coding sequence is TGTGCCAGCAGCTTGAACAGGGTGAACCTAGGAACCCAGTACTTC. Its translation: CASSLNRVNLGTQYF.

The V gene is TRBV30, the J gene TRBJ2-1, with TRBD2 matching over 7 bases. V lost 4 bases to trimming and J lost 2 bases; unmatched junction nucleotides: 14. Germline CDR1 and CDR2: GTSNPN and SVGIG (reference sequence). CDR3 length equals 17 residues. DNA for the CDR3: TGTGCCTGGATCGGGTGGCTTGAGGCGGGAGCCTACAATGAGCAGTTCTTC. Amino acids: CAWIGWLEAGAYNEQFF.

The chain employs TRBV29-1 and TRBJ2-5; D is ambiguous. V was pared by 6 bases and J by 7 bases, with 9 bases between. The CDR3 spans 10 residues. CDR1 and CDR2 (germline): SQVTM, ANQGSEA. Here the CDR3 reads CSVRTGTQYF. The CDR3 DNA reads as TGCAGCGTCCGGACCGGGACCCAGTACTTC. The variable domain in full, with the rest retrieved from reference TRBV29-1 and TRBJ2-5, is SAVISQKPSRDICQRGTSLTIQCQVDSQVTMMFWYRQQPGQSLTLIATANQGSEATYESGFVIDKFPISRPNLTFSTLTVSNMSPEDSSIYLCSVRTGTQYFGPGTRLLVL.

V usage is TRBV11-2 and J usage is TRBJ2-7, with D possibly being TRBD1 (5 bases). V was clipped by 4 bases and J by 2 bases, with 15 bases between them. The CDR3 extends over 15 amino acids. CDR1 is SGHAT and CDR2 is FQNNGV in the germline V gene. CDR3 region: CASSYRPDTTYEQYF. In DNA form, the CDR3 reads TGTGCCAGCAGCTATCGGCCGGACACAACCTACGAGCAGTACTTC.

The chain couples TRBV5-1 to TRBJ2-2, with TRBD2 as a possible D gene (6 bases). Germline V lookup: CDR1 SGHRS, CDR2 YFSETQ. The CDR3 contains 16 residues. Trimming removed 2 bases from V and 1 base from J, with 12 bases in between. The CDR3 spells CASSFRLAENTGELFF. In DNA, the CDR3 is TGCGCCAGCAGCTTTAGGTTAGCGGAGAACACCGGGGAGCTGTTTTTT.

There are a few counts of this clone. This chain uses TRBV5-1 with TRBJ2-2, with a possible D match to TRBD2 (6 bases). The CDR3 is 16 residues long. Per the germline V gene, CDR1 is SGHRS and CDR2 is YFSETQ. The V and J ends lost 3 bases and 4 bases respectively, with 16 bases between them. CDR3 in amino acids: CASSSGAGAGTGELFF. DNA of the CDR3: TGCGCCAGCAGCTCGGGAGCCGGCGCCGGCACCGGGGAGCTGTTTTTT. The whole variable domain, remainder taken from reference TRBV5-1 and TRBJ2-2, is KAGVTQTPRYLIKTRGQQVTLSCSPISGHRSVSWYQQTPGQGLQFLFEYFSETQRNKGNFPGRFSGRQFSNSRSEMNVSTLELGDSALYLCASSSGAGAGTGELFFGEGSRLTVL.

This chain joins TRBV30 and TRBJ1-2, with 8 bases aligning to TRBD1. Germline assignment: CDR1 GTSNPN and CDR2 SVGIG (reference sequence). The J segment lost 7 bases and the V segment lost 2 bases, leaving 6 bases of the junction unmatched. The CDR3 extends over 13 amino acids. The CDR3 protein is CAWSLQGVSGYTF. The CDR3 bases are TGTGCCTGGAGTCTACAGGGGGTTAGTGGCTACACCTTC.

V is TRBV28 and J is TRBJ1-4; 9 nucleotides align to TRBD1. V lost 5 bases to trimming and J lost 6 bases; unmatched junction nucleotides: 7. CDR1 is MDHEN, CDR2 SYDVKM, per germline. CDR3 length: 15 residues. In nucleotides, the CDR3 is TGTGCCAGCAGTAGAACCGGGACAGGGTATGAAAAACTGTTTTTT. Its translation: CASSRTGTGYEKLFF.

The V gene is TRBV5-6, the J gene TRBJ1-5; D might be TRBD1 (5 bases). This CDR3 is built from 17 residues. Germline lookup yields CDR1 SGHDT and CDR2 YYEEEE. Trimming shortened V by 0 bases and J by 1 base, and 14 bases separated the two germline ends. CDR3: CASSLGISHRSNQPQHF. The DNA of the CDR3 is TGTGCCAGCAGCTTGGGCATATCCCACAGGAGCAATCAGCCCCAGCATTTT.

The V gene is TRBV7-3, the J gene TRBJ1-2, with a possible D match to TRBD1 (5 bases). CDR3 length: 15 amino acids. Germline lookup yields CDR1 SGHTA and CDR2 FQGTGA. V was clipped by 5 bases and J by 2 bases, with 15 bases between them. The DNA for the CDR3 is TGTGCCAGCAGCCCCCACGCAGGGACCAACTATGGCTACACCTTC. Encoded protein: CASSPHAGTNYGYTF.

The chain links TRBV9 to TRBJ2-3, with D maybe TRBD2 (6 bases). This CDR3 has 18 residues. V was pared by 1 base and J by 5 bases, with 23 bases between. Germline V lookup: CDR1 SGDLS, CDR2 YYNGEE. CDR3 sequence reads: CASSVTPGLARLGDTQYF. For the CDR3, the DNA is TGTGCCAGCAGCGTAACCCCCGGGCTAGCGAGGTTAGGAGATACGCAGTATTTT.

The J gene is TRBJ1-2, the V gene TRBV7-2, with D unresolved. The germline gives CDR1 SGHTA, CDR2 FQGNSA. The CDR3 length is 13 residues. V shed 1 base and J shed 4 bases, with 7 bases lying between them. The DNA of the CDR3 is TGTGCCAGCAGCTTAGGAACGGTCTATGGCTACACCTTC. Translating gives CASSLGTVYGYTF.